Below, 26 T cell receptor beta chains from the same sample are listed, as sequenced in a study of molecular identifiers for immune sequencing clone quantification. MiXCR, applied by TCRdb to the PCR reads, yields one record per CDR3 protein. The table lists 60,000 to 65,000 distinct CDR3 sequences, about 19% of them singletons. Sequenced material: naive CD8+ T cells from blood, with Jurkat cell RNA spiked in. Subset denoted: FACS-sorted CD8+CD4-CCR7+CD45RA+ naive T cells. The receptors were sampled from a human donor in good health. Some libraries in this study had Jurkat cell RNA spiked in.

V gene TRBV27 combines with J gene TRBJ2-1; D might be TRBD1 or TRBD2, each matching 6 bases. The V end was cut by 0 bases, the J end by 6 bases, with 18 bases between. Germline values: CDR1 MNHEY, CDR2 SMNVEV (reference sequence). The CDR3 length is 17 residues. The DNA for the CDR3 is TGTGCCAGCAGTTTATCTCTCTACCAGGAGGGGGGCAATGAGCAGTTCTTC. This translates into CASSLSLYQEGGNEQFF.

Comment on this clonotype: This may be a read error, as it is one base from a much larger clone. The rearrangement joins TRBV28 to TRBJ1-5, with D hard to call. This CDR3 contains 15 residues. Germline V CDR1 and CDR2: MDHEN, SYDVKM. In nucleotides, the CDR3 is TGTACCAGCAGCCTCGGACCGCTTAGCAATCAGCCCCAGCATTTT. Translation gives CTSSLGPLSNQPQHF. Based on the CDR3 plus reference TRBV28 and TRBJ1-5, the full variable domain is DVKVTQSSRYLVKRTGEKVFLECVQDMDHENMFWYRQDPGLGLRLIYFSYDVKMKEKGDIPEGYSVSREKKERFSLILESASTNQTSMYLCTSSLGPLSNQPQHFGDGTRLSIL.

This clonotype was seen repeatedly, ten times or more. V gene TRBV20-1 combines with J gene TRBJ2-3; no definite D call. Trimming stripped 6 bases from V and 9 bases from J, with 10 bases between. The germline CDR1 and CDR2 sequences are DFQATT and SNEGSKA (reference sequence). The CDR3 sequence is 10 residues long. The CDR3 sequence: CSAQRGTQYF. The CDR3 coding sequence is TGCAGTGCCCAGAGAGGCACGCAGTATTTT.

The gene calls are TRBV10-3 and TRBJ2-1; 7 bases are a match to TRBD1. The CDR3 totals 15 residues. V dropped 4 bases and J dropped 9; count of bases not matched to a gene: 12. Germline values: CDR1 ENHRY, CDR2 SYGVKD. CDR3 protein: CAISGRGDRDVEQFF. CDR3 nucleotide sequence: TGTGCCATCAGTGGACGGGGTGACAGGGACGTTGAGCAGTTCTTC.

The DNA of the CDR3 is TGTGCCAGCAGTCTGCTAGCGGGGGAAGTGAACGAGCAGTACTTC. It specifies CASSLLAGEVNEQYF. The chain uses TRBV27 and TRBJ2-7, with 10 bases identical to TRBD2. Germline loops: CDR1 MNHEY, CDR2 SMNVEV (reference sequence). The junction had 9 bases not matched to a gene; V was cut back by 5 bases and J by 5 bases. The CDR3 is 15 residues long.

This clonotype was seen at least ten times. The chain carries TRBV7-9 and TRBJ2-3; a possible D gene is TRBD2 (5 bases). Trimming removed 6 bases from V and 4 bases from J, with 8 bases in between. The CDR3 totals 12 residues. The germline gives CDR1 SEHNR, CDR2 FQNEAQ (reference sequence). This CDR3 is CASRAGADTQYF. CDR3 in DNA: TGTGCCAGCAGAGCCGGGGCAGATACGCAGTATTTT.

This clonotype was counted ten times or more. Here the CDR3 DNA reads TGTGCCAGCAGTTACTACGGAATCAATCAGCCCCAGCATTTT. Amino acids: CASSYYGINQPQHF. The genes are TRBV6-2 or TRBV6-3 and TRBJ1-5; D unresolved. The CDR3 has 14 residues. V gave up 1 base and J gave up 3 bases, with 7 bases separating them. Germline V gene lookup returns CDR1 MNHEY and CDR2 SVGEGT.

There are many counts of this clonotype. The genes are TRBV27 and TRBJ2-1, with 7 bases fitting TRBD2. The CDR3 is 14 amino acids. Trimming took 8 bases from V and 2 from J; bases not matched to a gene: 6. The germline V gene encodes CDR1 MNHEY and CDR2 SMNVEV (reference sequence). The DNA for the CDR3 is TGTGCCAGCTCGCCGGGAGGCCCCTACAATGAGCAGTTCTTC. This translates into CASSPGGPYNEQFF.

In regard to this clonotype: A read error may produce the germline difference seen at one junction end. The DNA for the CDR3 is TGTGCCAGCAGGGTCCGGGACCCCACAGATATGCAGTATTTT. Translated, it gives CASRVRDPTDMQYF. The gene calls are TRBV5-5 and TRBJ2-3; possibly TRBD1 or TRBD2 for D (5 bases each). CDR1 SGHKS and CDR2 YYEKEE come from the germline V gene (reference sequence). This CDR3 region has 14 residues.

This clonotype was seen ten or more times. V usage is TRBV4-1 and J usage is TRBJ2-6; D gene uncertain. Trimming cost V 4 bases and J 0 bases, with 10 bases left between them. The CDR3 extends over 16 amino acids. CDR1 is MGHRA and CDR2 is YSYEKL in the germline V gene. The CDR3 protein is CASSPQSYSGANVLTF. DNA for the CDR3: TGCGCCAGCAGCCCTCAGAGCTACTCTGGGGCCAACGTCCTGACTTTC.

This clonotype was recorded only once. Since a much larger clone is just one base distant, this may be a read error. The rearrangement joins TRBV21-1 to TRBJ2-3; the table's D call of TRBD2 was not tested on the DNA. TRBV21-1 is noted as a pseudogene. This CDR3 has 16 residues. This chain's CDR3 is CASLKPAGGPTDTQYF. DNA for the CDR3: TGTGCCAGCCTTAAACCTGCGGGAGGGCCGACAGATACGCAGTATTTT.

This clonotype was found many times. The V gene is TRBV3-1, the J gene TRBJ2-3, with TRBD2 as a possible D gene (5 bases). Germline V CDR1 and CDR2: LGHDT, YNNKEL (reference sequence). The ends were cut back, 4 bases at V and 3 bases at J, with 17 bases in the middle. This CDR3 contains 16 residues. The CDR3 spells CASSPTVVAGTDTQYF. DNA of the CDR3: TGTGCCAGCAGCCCTACAGTTGTGGCGGGTACAGATACGCAGTATTTT.

This clonotype was seen many times. The V and J genes are TRBV20-1 and TRBJ2-3; D not certain. Trimming left V 6 bases short and J 0 bases short, with 1 base between. CDR1 and CDR2 from the germline V gene are DFQATT and SNEGSKA (reference sequence). This CDR3 is 10 amino acids long. The chain's CDR3 is CSASTDTQYF. In DNA, the CDR3 is TGCAGTGCGAGCACAGATACGCAGTATTTT.

In this sample, this clonotype turned up many times. This sequence joins TRBV7-9 and TRBJ1-1; possible D gene TRBD1, 5 bases. The CDR3 is made up of 15 amino acids. The germline CDR1 and CDR2 sequences are SEHNR and FQNEAQ (reference sequence). V was cut by 5 bases and J by 4 bases, with 17 bases left in between. CDR3 region: CASSPRGGVGTEAFF. As DNA, the CDR3 is TGTGCCAGCAGCCCACGCGGGGGGGTCGGCACTGAAGCTTTCTTT.

On this clonotype: A read error may explain this, as a much larger clone is one base away. This sequence joins TRBV5-6 and TRBJ2-7; TRBD2 agrees at 9 bases. Looked up from germline, CDR1 is SGHDT and CDR2 is YYEEEE. This CDR3 has 14 amino acids. V shed 3 bases and J 1 base; nucleotides not matched to a gene: 2. CDR3 nucleotides: TGTGCCAGCAGCTCGGGACTAGCTTCCTACGAGCAGTACTTC. Its translation: CASSSGLASYEQYF.

This clonotype appeared many times. The chain links TRBV7-2 to TRBJ1-2, with D tentatively TRBD1 (6 bases). CDR1 is SGHTA, CDR2 FQGNSA, per germline. Trimming pared 3 bases from V and 1 base from J, leaving 9 bases between. The CDR3 has 14 residues. For the CDR3, the DNA is TGTGCCAGCAGCTTGGACAGTCATAACTATGGCTACACCTTC. Amino acid sequence: CASSLDSHNYGYTF.

This clonotype was recorded at least ten times. The chain uses TRBV27 and TRBJ2-7, with 11 bases matching TRBD2. Germline V gene data show CDR1 as MNHEY and CDR2 as SMNVEV (reference sequence). V trimming: 7 bases; J trimming: 5 bases; junction bases outside the gene matches: 7. The CDR3 has 14 residues. The CDR3 coding sequence is TGTGCCAGCACATATAGCGGGAGGGCCAACGAGCAGTACTTC. Encoded protein: CASTYSGRANEQYF.

Ten or more counts support this clonotype. The chain recombines TRBV29-1 with TRBJ2-7; TRBD1 aligns across 8 bases. V shed 5 bases and J 1 base; nucleotides not matched to a gene: 7. The CDR3 loop spans 14 amino acids. Germline CDR1 reads SQVTM; CDR2 reads ANQGSEA. The CDR3 coding sequence is TGCAGCGTTACCGGGACAGGTGCGTCCTACGAGCAGTACTTC. Its protein is CSVTGTGASYEQYF.

CDR3 region: CASSEGSGELFF. In DNA form, the CDR3 reads TGTGCCAGCAGCGAGGGGTCCGGGGAGCTGTTTTTT. The chain joins TRBV9 to TRBJ2-2; TRBD1 might be the D (5 bases). Trimming removed 3 bases from V and 6 bases from J, with 6 bases in between. The CDR3 is 12 residues long. Germline CDR1 and CDR2: SGDLS and YYNGEE.

To note about this clonotype: This may arise from a read error, as a much more abundant clone is one base away. V and J are TRBV7-8 and TRBJ2-1; 7 nucleotides line up with TRBD1. Germline V lookup: CDR1 SGHVS, CDR2 FQNEAQ. Unmatched junction bases numbered 2, after V lost 7 bases and J lost 2 bases. The CDR3 spans 13 residues. This CDR3 reads CASTGGPYNEQFF. The CDR3 coding sequence is TGTGCCAGCACAGGGGGACCCTACAATGAGCAGTTCTTC.

This clonotype was seen many times. The J gene is TRBJ2-7, the V gene TRBV6-6; D call uncertain. The CDR3 loop spans 19 amino acids. CDR1 is MNHNY and CDR2 is SVGAGI in the germline V gene (reference sequence). The germline V and J ends were trimmed by 0 bases and 0 bases, with 21 bases remaining between them. CDR3 residues: CASSYSPYPTLLSSYEQYF. For the CDR3, the DNA is TGTGCCAGCAGTTACTCCCCCTACCCTACCCTCCTTAGCTCCTACGAGCAGTACTTC.

This clonotype occurred many times. The genes are TRBV9 and TRBJ2-2; no definite D call. Germline CDR1 SGDLS, CDR2 YYNGEE. The V and J ends lost 2 bases and 6 bases respectively, with 5 bases between them. This CDR3 region has 12 residues. The CDR3 is CASSVSAGELFF. Here the CDR3 DNA reads TGTGCCAGCAGCGTTAGTGCCGGGGAGCTGTTTTTT.

This clonotype was detected ten times or more. The rearrangement joins TRBV4-1 to TRBJ2-5; D is unresolved. Trimming shortened V by 4 bases and J by 1 base, and 13 bases separated the two germline ends. Germline V CDR1 and CDR2: MGHRA, YSYEKL. This CDR3 has 15 residues. The CDR3 loop is CASSLRQQLQETQYF. The CDR3 DNA reads as TGCGCCAGCAGCCTCCGTCAGCAGCTCCAAGAGACCCAGTACTTC.

As to this clonotype: Just one base apart from a much larger clone, this may be a read error. This rearrangement joins TRBV9 to TRBJ1-4, with D perhaps TRBD1 (6 bases). Germline V gene data show CDR1 as SGDLS and CDR2 as YYNGEE. Trimming removed 0 bases at V and 4 bases at J, with 10 bases between. This CDR3 comprises 15 residues. The chain's CDR3 is CASSVVGQFNEKLFF. The CDR3 DNA follows: TGTGCCAGCAGCGTAGTTGGACAGTTTAATGAAAAACTGTTTTTT.

As for this clonotype: This may stem from a read error, because a much larger clone lies one nucleotide away. This chain links TRBV21-1 with TRBJ2-5. TRBV21-1 is assigned pseudogene status. The CDR3 contains 12 residues. The CDR3 sequence is CASSTKVVARYF. The CDR3 nucleotides read TGTGCCAGCAGCACCAAGGTGGTGGCCCGGTACTTC.

This clonotype was seen many times. V usage is TRBV7-3 and J usage is TRBJ2-1, with TRBD2 identical over 10 bases. CDR3 length: 15 residues. Germline V CDR1 and CDR2: SGHTA, FQGTGA. With V trimmed by 5 bases and J by 3 bases, 4 bases remained unmatched. CDR3 residues: CASSDGLADYNEQFF. As DNA, the CDR3 is TGTGCCAGCAGCGACGGACTAGCGGACTACAATGAGCAGTTCTTC. The full variable domain, completed using reference TRBV7-3 and TRBJ2-1, is GAGVSQTPSNKVTEKGKYVELRCDPISGHTALYWYRQSLGQGPEFLIYFQGTGAADDSGLPNDRFFAVRPEGSVSTLKIQRTERGDSAVYLCASSDGLADYNEQFFGPGTRLTVL.